This T cell receptor beta chain was found in a study of technical replicates of blood from a few donors. V shed 0 bases and J 6 bases; nucleotides not matched to a gene: 1. In germline, CDR1 is GTSNPN, CDR2 SVGIG (reference sequence). The CDR3 consists of 12 residues. Libraries were prepared by immunoSEQ multiplex PCR; TCRdb keeps only in-frame clonotypes and omits some of them. Seen here are about 80,000 clones, about nine tenths observed once, and the top ten hold about 0.4%. Sequences were obtained from T cells isolated from PBMCs. This chain joins TRBV30 and TRBJ1-1, with 7 bases that match TRBD1. This TCR was recovered from a human donor in good health. CDR3 nucleotide sequence: TGTGCCTGGAGTGTAGGGGGCGCTGAAGCTTTCTTT. Protein product: CAWSVGGAEAFF.